Detailed here is one T cell receptor (beta chain). Its antigen is undetermined. The source of the sample is a study of cytomegalovirus exposure and HLA in healthy donors. Study-wide results and caveats: It was in a later analysis that TCR association rates were seen to vary by HLA locus, highest for DRB1 and lowest for HLA-C.

The CDR3 is 14 residues long. Trimming stripped 3 bases from V and 1 base from J, with 9 bases between. From germline, CDR1 is SEHNR and CDR2 FQNEAQ (reference sequence). Amplification used 60 Vbeta primers and 13 Jbeta primers. How the authors handled the data: Later, an analysis found about 80 million unique TCR beta chains, and around 12 million of these were shared. This table comes from immunoSEQ multiplex PCR, and its TCRdb copy is limited to in-frame clones, with some not included. V, J and clone size were drawn from that table, and D and trimming were deduced from the DNA. This repertoire includes approximately 200,000 clones.

The source is a boy aged 10-17 years in good health and CMV-seronegative. The sequencing sample was made of PBMCs. The V call is TRBV7-9, the J call TRBJ1-1, with D possibly TRBD1 on 5 matching bases. CDR3 in DNA: TGTGCCAGCAGCTTGCAGGGTGCGAACACTGAAGCTTTCTTT. It is translated as CASSLQGANTEAFF. The full variable domain, rest sourced from reference TRBV7-9 and TRBJ1-1, is DTGVSQNPRHKITKRGQNVTFRCDPISEHNRLYWYRQTLGQGPEFLTYFQNEAQLEKSRLLSDRFSAERPKGSFSTLEIQRTEQGDSAMYLCASSLQGANTEAFFGQGTRLTVV.